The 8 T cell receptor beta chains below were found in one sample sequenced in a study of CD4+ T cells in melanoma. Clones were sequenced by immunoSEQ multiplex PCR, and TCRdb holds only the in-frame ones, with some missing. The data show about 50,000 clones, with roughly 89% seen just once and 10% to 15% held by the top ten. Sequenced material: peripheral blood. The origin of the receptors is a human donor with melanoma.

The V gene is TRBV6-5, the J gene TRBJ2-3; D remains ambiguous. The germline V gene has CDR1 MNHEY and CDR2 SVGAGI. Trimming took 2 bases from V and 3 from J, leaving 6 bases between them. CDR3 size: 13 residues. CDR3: CASSYRETDTQYF. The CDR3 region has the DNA TGTGCCAGCAGTTACAGGGAAACAGATACGCAGTATTTT.

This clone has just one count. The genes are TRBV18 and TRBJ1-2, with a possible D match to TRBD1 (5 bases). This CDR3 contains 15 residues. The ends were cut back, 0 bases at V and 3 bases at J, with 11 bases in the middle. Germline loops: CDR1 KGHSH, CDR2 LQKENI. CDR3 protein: CASSPPSGWDYGYTF. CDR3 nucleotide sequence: TGTGCCAGCTCACCACCTTCAGGGTGGGACTATGGCTACACCTTC. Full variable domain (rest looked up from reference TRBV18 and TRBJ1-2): NAGVMQNPRHLVRRRGQEARLRCSPMKGHSHVYWYRQLPEEGLKFMVYLQKENIIDESGMPKERFSAEFPKEGPSILRIQQVVRGDSAAYFCASSPPSGWDYGYTFGSGTRLTVV.

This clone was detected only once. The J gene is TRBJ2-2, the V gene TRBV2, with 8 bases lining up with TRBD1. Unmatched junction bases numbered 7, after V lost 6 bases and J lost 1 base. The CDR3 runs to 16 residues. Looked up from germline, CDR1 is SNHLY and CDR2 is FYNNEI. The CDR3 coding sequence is TGTGCCAGCAGAGATCTAGGACAGGGGAACACCGGGGAGCTGTTTTTT. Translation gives CASRDLGQGNTGELFF.

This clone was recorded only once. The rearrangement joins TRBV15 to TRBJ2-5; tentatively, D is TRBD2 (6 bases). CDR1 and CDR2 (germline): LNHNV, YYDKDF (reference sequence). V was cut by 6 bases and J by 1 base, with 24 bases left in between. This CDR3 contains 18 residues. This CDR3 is CATSPDWGERGSQETQYF. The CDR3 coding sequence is TGTGCCACCAGTCCAGATTGGGGGGAGAGGGGCTCCCAAGAGACCCAGTACTTC.

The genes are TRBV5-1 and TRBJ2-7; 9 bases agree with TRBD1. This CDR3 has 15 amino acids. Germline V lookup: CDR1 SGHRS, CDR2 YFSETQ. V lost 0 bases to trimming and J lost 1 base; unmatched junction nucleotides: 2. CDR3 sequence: CASSLGGTGSYEQYF. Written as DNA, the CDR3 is TGCGCCAGCAGCTTGGGTGGGACAGGGTCCTACGAGCAGTACTTC.

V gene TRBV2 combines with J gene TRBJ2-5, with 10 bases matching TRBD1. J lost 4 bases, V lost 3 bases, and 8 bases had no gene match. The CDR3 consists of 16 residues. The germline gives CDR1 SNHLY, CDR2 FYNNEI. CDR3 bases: TGTGCCAGCAGTGACTACGGGACAGGGGAGGGAGAGACCCAGTACTTC. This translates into CASSDYGTGEGETQYF.

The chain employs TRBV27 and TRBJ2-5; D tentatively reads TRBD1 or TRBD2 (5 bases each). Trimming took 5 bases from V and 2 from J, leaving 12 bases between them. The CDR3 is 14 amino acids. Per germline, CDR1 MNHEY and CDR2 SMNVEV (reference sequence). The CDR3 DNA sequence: TGTGCCAGCAGTCCCCGGGGACGGCAAGAGACCCAGTACTTC. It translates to CASSPRGRQETQYF.

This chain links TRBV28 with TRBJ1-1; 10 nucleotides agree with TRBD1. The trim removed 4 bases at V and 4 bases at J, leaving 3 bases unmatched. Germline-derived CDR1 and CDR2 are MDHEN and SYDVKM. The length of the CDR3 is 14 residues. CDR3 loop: CASSSTGGLTEAFF. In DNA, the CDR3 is TGTGCCAGCAGTTCGACAGGGGGCCTCACTGAAGCTTTCTTT.